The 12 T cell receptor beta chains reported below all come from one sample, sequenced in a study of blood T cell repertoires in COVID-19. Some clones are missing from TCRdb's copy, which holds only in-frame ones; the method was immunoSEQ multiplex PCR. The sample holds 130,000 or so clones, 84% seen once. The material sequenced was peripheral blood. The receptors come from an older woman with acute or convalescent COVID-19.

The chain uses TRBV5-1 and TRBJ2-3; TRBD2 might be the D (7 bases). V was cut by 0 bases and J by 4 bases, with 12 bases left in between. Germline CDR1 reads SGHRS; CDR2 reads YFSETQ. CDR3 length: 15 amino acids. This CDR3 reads CASSLDREGSDTQYF. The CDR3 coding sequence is TGCGCCAGCAGCTTGGACAGGGAGGGGTCAGATACGCAGTATTTT.

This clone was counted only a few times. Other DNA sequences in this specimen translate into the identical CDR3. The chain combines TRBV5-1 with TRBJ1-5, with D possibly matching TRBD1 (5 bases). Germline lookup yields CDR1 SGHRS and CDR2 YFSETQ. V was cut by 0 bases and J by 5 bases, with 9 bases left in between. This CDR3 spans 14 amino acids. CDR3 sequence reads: CASSLAPGDQPQHF. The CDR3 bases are TGCGCCAGCAGCTTGGCCCCGGGGGATCAGCCCCAGCATTTT.

CDR3 sequence reads: CASSHSEGPGQPQHF. The CDR3 nucleotides are TGTGCCAGCAGCCATTCGGAGGGGCCGGGGCAGCCCCAGCATTTT. The rearrangement links TRBV7-9 to TRBJ1-5, with D maybe TRBD1 (5 bases). This CDR3 is 15 amino acids long. Germline values: CDR1 SEHNR, CDR2 FQNEAQ (reference sequence). V was clipped by 5 bases and J by 7 bases, with 18 bases between them.

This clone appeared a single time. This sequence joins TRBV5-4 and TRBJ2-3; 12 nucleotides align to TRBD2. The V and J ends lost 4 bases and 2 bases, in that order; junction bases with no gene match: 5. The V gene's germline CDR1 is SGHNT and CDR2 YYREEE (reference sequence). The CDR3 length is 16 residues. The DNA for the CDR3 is TGTGCCAGCAGCCTCACTAGCGGGGGGTCCACAGATACGCAGTATTTT. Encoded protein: CASSLTSGGSTDTQYF.

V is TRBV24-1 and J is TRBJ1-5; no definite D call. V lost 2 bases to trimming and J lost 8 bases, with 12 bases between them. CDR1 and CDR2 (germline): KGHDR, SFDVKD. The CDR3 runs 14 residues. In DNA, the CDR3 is TGTGCCACCAGTGATTCCCGGGGAGAGAAGCCCCAGCATTTT. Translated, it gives CATSDSRGEKPQHF.

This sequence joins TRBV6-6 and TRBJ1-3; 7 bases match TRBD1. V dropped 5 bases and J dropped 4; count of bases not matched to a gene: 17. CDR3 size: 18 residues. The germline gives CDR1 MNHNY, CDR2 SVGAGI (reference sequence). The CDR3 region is CASSRYSFRDSWGNTIYF. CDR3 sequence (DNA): TGTGCCAGCAGTCGCTACTCGTTCCGGGACAGTTGGGGAAACACCATATATTTT.

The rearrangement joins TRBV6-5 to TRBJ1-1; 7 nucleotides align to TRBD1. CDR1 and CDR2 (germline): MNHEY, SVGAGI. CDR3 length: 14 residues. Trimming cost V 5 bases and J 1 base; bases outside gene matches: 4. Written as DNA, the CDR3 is TGTGCCAGCAGTCAGACAGGGAGGAACACTGAAGCTTTCTTT. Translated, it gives CASSQTGRNTEAFF.

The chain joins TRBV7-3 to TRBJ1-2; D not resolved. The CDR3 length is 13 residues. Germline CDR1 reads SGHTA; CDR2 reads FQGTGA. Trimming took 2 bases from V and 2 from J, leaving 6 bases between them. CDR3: CASSLGQNYGYTF. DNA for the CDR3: TGTGCCAGCAGCTTAGGCCAGAACTATGGCTACACCTTC.

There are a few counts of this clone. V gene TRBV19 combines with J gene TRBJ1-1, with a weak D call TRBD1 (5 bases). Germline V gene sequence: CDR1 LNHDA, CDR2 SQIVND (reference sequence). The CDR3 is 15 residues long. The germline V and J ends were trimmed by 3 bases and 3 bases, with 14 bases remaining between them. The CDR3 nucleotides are TGTGCCAGTAGTATTTGGGGGGGTTACGACACTGAAGCTTTCTTT. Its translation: CASSIWGGYDTEAFF. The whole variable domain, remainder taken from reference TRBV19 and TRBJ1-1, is DGGITQSPKYLFRKEGQNVTLSCEQNLNHDAMYWYRQDPGQGLRLIYYSQIVNDFQKGDIAEGYSVSREKKESFPLTVTSAQKNPTAFYLCASSIWGGYDTEAFFGQGTRLTVV.

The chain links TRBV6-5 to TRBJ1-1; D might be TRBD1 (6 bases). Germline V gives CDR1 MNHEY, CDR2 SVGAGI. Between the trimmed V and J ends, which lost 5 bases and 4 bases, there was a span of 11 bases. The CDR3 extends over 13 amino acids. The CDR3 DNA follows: TGTGCCAGCAGTCAACAGGGCACCACTGAAGCTTTCTTT. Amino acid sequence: CASSQQGTTEAFF.

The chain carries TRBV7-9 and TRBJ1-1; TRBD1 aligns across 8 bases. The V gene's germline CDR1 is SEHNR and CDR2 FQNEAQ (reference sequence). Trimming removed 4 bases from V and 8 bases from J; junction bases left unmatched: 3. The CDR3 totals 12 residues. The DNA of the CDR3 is TGTGCCAGCAGCTATAGGACAGGGGAAGCTTTCTTT. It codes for CASSYRTGEAFF.

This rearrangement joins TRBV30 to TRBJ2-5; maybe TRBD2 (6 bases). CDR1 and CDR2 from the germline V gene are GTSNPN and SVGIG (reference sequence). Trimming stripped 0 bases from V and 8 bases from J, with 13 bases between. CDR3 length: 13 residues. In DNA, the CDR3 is TGTGCCTGGAGTGTTATTGGGGGGTTCACCCAGTACTTC. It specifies CAWSVIGGFTQYF.